This T cell receptor beta chain was captured in a study of blood T cell repertoires in COVID-19. On the study more broadly: Some COVID-19 samples were acute and others convalescent; all came from the United States, Italy and Spain. PBMCs, B-cell-depleted T cells, or T cells were the source of the cDNA or gDNA that made up the material.

Per the original methods: Nucleated cell counts were estimated from reference gene primer amplification. Produced via immunoSEQ multiplex PCR; TCRdb's table is partial and in-frame only. That table supplies the V and J calls and clone size; D and trimming were determined from the DNA. Among roughly 250,000 clones, 70% to 90% were seen once, and the ten largest hold around 0.97%. This CDR3 is built from 13 residues. Germline loops: CDR1 SGHDT, CDR2 YYEEEE. V lost 4 bases and J lost 1, with 8 bases in between. What was sequenced was peripheral blood. The V call is TRBV5-6, the J call TRBJ1-1; D is unclear. This clonotype was obtained from a man aged 35 to 55 with acute or convalescent COVID-19. The CDR3 region has the DNA TGTGCCAGCAGCCACCAGTGGAACACTGAAGCTTTCTTT. Translated: CASSHQWNTEAFF.